One sample yielded the 24 T cell receptor beta chains listed below, sequenced in a study of blood T cells in healthy people across ages. For the second PCR, which ran for about 7 to 11 cycles, a sample-barcoded 5' primer and a J-beta primer mix were used. Using its own MiXCR run on the 5' RACE reads, TCRdb lists one record per CDR3 protein. The table records around 900,000 distinct CDR3 sequences, more than 25% of them present only once. The source material was blood. The receptors were gathered from a woman of 80 years or more in good health.

This clonotype came up a few times. The chain uses TRBV6-2 or TRBV6-3 and TRBJ1-2; 9 bases map to TRBD1. The V gene end was trimmed by 8 bases and the J gene end by 3 bases; junction bases not matched to a gene: 16. Germline V lookup: CDR1 MNHEY, CDR2 SVGEGT. The CDR3 is made up of 17 amino acids. The CDR3 sequence is CASRYIGQGPSYYGYTF. CDR3 DNA: TGTGCCAGCCGATATATCGGACAGGGGCCGTCCTACTATGGCTACACCTTC.

This clonotype was picked up many times. The gene calls are TRBV7-2 and TRBJ2-1, with 7 nucleotides matching TRBD2. This CDR3 region has 15 residues. CDR1 and CDR2 (germline): SGHTA, FQGNSA. V lost 5 bases to trimming and J lost 3 bases; unmatched junction nucleotides: 7. The CDR3 sequence: CASSATGTNYNEQFF. CDR3 bases: TGTGCCAGCAGCGCTACCGGGACTAACTACAATGAGCAGTTCTTC.

This clonotype was detected only a few times. The chain carries TRBV5-1 and TRBJ1-1, with TRBD1 identical over 8 bases. After removal of 3 bases from V and 1 base from J, the junction contained 11 bases not matched to a gene. The CDR3 has 17 amino acids. Germline CDR1 SGHRS, CDR2 YFSETQ. This CDR3 reads CASSSRSDRAGNTEAFF. Here the CDR3 DNA reads TGCGCCAGCAGCTCCCGCTCGGACAGGGCTGGGAACACTGAAGCTTTCTTT.

As to this clonotype: Germline is not matched at one junction end, which may reflect a read error. The V call is TRBV10-2, the J call TRBJ2-4; weak D call: TRBD2 (6 bases). This CDR3 contains 14 residues. Looked up from germline, CDR1 is WSHSY and CDR2 is SAAADI. The CDR3 reads CVSSESSSGNIQYF. CDR3 coding DNA: TGCGTCAGCAGTGAGTCAAGTAGCGGCAACATTCAGTACTTC.

The chain is built from TRBV12-3 or TRBV12-4 and TRBJ2-2; TRBD2 might be the D (7 bases). V lost 5 bases, J lost 2 bases, and 18 bases lay in between. The CDR3 totals 17 residues. CDR3 residues: CASSPGGGPLNTGELFF. The CDR3 region has the DNA TGTGCCAGCAGTCCTGGGGGGGGCCCTCTAAACACCGGGGAGCTGTTTTTT.

Note on this clonotype: This could be a read error, since a much larger clone is one nucleotide away. V is TRBV20-1 and J is TRBJ1-5; a possible D gene is TRBD1 (5 bases). V lost 3 bases and J 2 bases, leaving 11 bases between the germline ends. CDR1 is DFQATT and CDR2 is SNEGSKA in the germline V gene (reference sequence). The CDR3 totals 14 residues. CDR3 amino acids: CSASDQTGNQPQHF. CDR3 sequence (DNA): TGCAGTGCTAGCGATCAGACAGGCAATCAGCCCCAGCATTTT.

The chain uses TRBV7-2 and TRBJ1-1; TRBD1 aligns across 9 bases. In germline, CDR1 is SGHTA, CDR2 FQGNSA. The CDR3 totals 16 residues. V gave up 1 base and J gave up 1 base; unmatched junction bases: 4. The CDR3 loop is CASSLVTGGGNTEAFF. CDR3 DNA sequence: TGTGCCAGCAGCTTAGTGACAGGGGGTGGGAACACTGAAGCTTTCTTT.

This clonotype showed up just a few times. A much more abundant neighbour one base away suggests this may be a read error. The chain recombines TRBV20-1 with TRBJ2-7, with no clear D. Germline CDR1 DFQATT, CDR2 SNEGSKA (reference sequence). This CDR3 comprises 12 residues. Trimming took off 5 bases at V and 7 bases at J, with 15 bases between the two ends. CDR3 residues: CSAEDAPDEQYF. In DNA, the CDR3 is TGCAGTGCTGAAGATGCCCCGGATGAGCAGTACTTC.

This chain joins TRBV20-1 and TRBJ2-4; 9 positions match TRBD2. The assigned J gene may be wrong: the sequence end matches TRBJ2-7 better. CDR1 and CDR2 (germline): DFQATT, SNEGSKA (reference sequence). This CDR3 is built from 14 residues. The CDR3 protein is CSANRLAESYEQYF. The CDR3 coding sequence is TGCAGTGCAAACCGACTAGCGGAGAGCTACGAGCAGTACTTC.

Of note for this clonotype: A much more abundant neighbour one base away suggests this may be a read error. The V gene is TRBV5-1, the J gene TRBJ1-1, with 7 positions matching TRBD1. The CDR3 spans 14 residues. The trim removed 3 bases at V and 1 base at J, leaving 3 bases unmatched. The V gene's germline CDR1 is SGHRS and CDR2 YFSETQ. CDR3 residues: CASSWQGENTEAFF. The CDR3 DNA sequence: TGCGCCAGCAGCTGGCAGGGGGAGAACACTGAAGCTTTCTTT.

This clonotype was detected many times. The chain recombines TRBV29-1 with TRBJ1-6, with TRBD1 matching 12 bases. J gave up 8 bases and V 6 bases, and 5 bases lay outside the gene matches. The CDR3 sequence is 14 residues long. Germline loops: CDR1 SQVTM, CDR2 ANQGSEA. The CDR3 loop is CSVRDRGRDSPLHF. Here the CDR3 DNA reads TGCAGCGTGAGGGACAGGGGGCGCGATTCACCCCTCCACTTT.

The chain uses TRBV9 and TRBJ2-1, with a tentative D call TRBD1 (5 bases). Trimming stripped 0 bases from V and 3 bases from J, with 13 bases between. The CDR3 sequence is 16 residues long. The germline CDR1 and CDR2 sequences are SGDLS and YYNGEE. The CDR3 coding sequence is TGTGCCAGCAGCGTAGGAGACAGTAGCTTCTACAATGAGCAGTTCTTC. Translated, it gives CASSVGDSSFYNEQFF.

Turning to this clonotype: A single base separates this from a much larger clone, so it may be a read error. The genes are TRBV7-2 and TRBJ1-5; 8 positions match TRBD1. CDR1 and CDR2 (germline): SGHTA, FQGNSA. The length of the CDR3 is 16 residues. The CDR3 reads CASSLDLGQVNQPQNF. CDR3 in DNA: TGTGCCAGCAGCTTAGATTTGGGACAGGTCAATCAGCCCCAGAATTTT.

This clonotype was recorded many times. The chain has TRBV4-3 and TRBJ1-5; D gene ambiguous. CDR3 length equals 16 residues. CDR1 is LGHNA and CDR2 is YSLEER in the germline V gene. Trimming removed 0 bases at V and 7 bases at J, with 16 bases between. CDR3 in DNA: TGCGCCAGCAGCCAAGAAATCGGATGGGGAAGCCAGCCCCAGCATTTT. Its protein is CASSQEIGWGSQPQHF.

This clonotype was seen many times. The chain joins TRBV10-3 to TRBJ2-3; D is possibly TRBD2 (6 bases). The CDR3 consists of 14 residues. Trimming stripped 6 bases from V and 6 bases from J, with 16 bases between. Germline-derived CDR1 and CDR2 are ENHRY and SYGVKD. The CDR3 sequence: CAIRVGTAGDTQYF. The CDR3 DNA reads as TGTGCCATCAGAGTTGGGACTGCAGGCGATACGCAGTATTTT.

On this clonotype: It may be a read error: a sequence one base away is much more abundant. The chain recombines TRBV27 with TRBJ2-4; the match to TRBD1 covers 9 bases. This CDR3 is built from 16 residues. The V segment lost 4 bases and the J segment 1 base; nucleotides outside the gene matches: 5. In germline, CDR1 is MNHEY, CDR2 SMNVEV (reference sequence). This chain's CDR3 is CASSSLQGAAKNIQYF. DNA for the CDR3: TGTGCCAGCAGTTCCCTACAGGGGGCGGCCAAAAACATTCAGTACTTC.

This clonotype has a handful of counts. V gene TRBV11-2 combines with J gene TRBJ2-3; the match to TRBD2 covers 14 bases. Germline V gene sequence: CDR1 SGHAT, CDR2 FQNNGV. CDR3 size: 18 residues. V shed 5 bases, J shed 1 base, and the junction held 8 bases outside the gene matches. In nucleotides, the CDR3 is TGTGCCAGCAGCCCGACTAGCGGGGGGGCGCGAGGCACAGATACGCAGTATTTT. It encodes CASSPTSGGARGTDTQYF.

A remark on this clonotype: Its ends do not fully match the called genes, so a read error is possible. The chain joins TRBV9 to TRBJ2-5; TRBD1 matches 7 bases. From germline, CDR1 is SGDLS and CDR2 YYNGEE. The CDR3 length is 11 residues. CDR3 amino acids: CAGSYDREQYF. In DNA, the CDR3 is TGTGCCGGCAGCTACGACAGGGAGCAGTACTTC.

A word on this clonotype: This may arise from a read error, as a much more abundant clone is one base away. The V call is TRBV5-5, the J call TRBJ2-5, with 10 bases aligning to TRBD1. This CDR3 has 16 residues. Germline CDR1 and CDR2: SGHKS and YYEKEE (reference sequence). V gave up 4 bases and J gave up 11 bases; unmatched junction bases: 17. This CDR3 is CASSPFPGQGIDEQYF. In nucleotides, the CDR3 is TGTGCCAGCAGCCCATTCCCGGGACAGGGGATTGATGAGCAGTACTTC.

This chain joins TRBV5-6 and TRBJ1-2, with 7 nucleotides matching TRBD1. The CDR3 contains 15 residues. The V gene end was trimmed by 5 bases and the J gene end by 3 bases; junction bases not matched to a gene: 10. Germline V CDR1 and CDR2: SGHDT, YYEEEE. The CDR3 reads CASRTRGQKHYGYTF. The CDR3 DNA sequence: TGTGCCAGCAGAACTAGGGGACAGAAGCACTATGGCTACACCTTC.

Ten or more counts support this clonotype. The chain couples TRBV5-1 to TRBJ2-5; 10 bases align to TRBD1. Germline V CDR1 and CDR2: SGHRS, YFSETQ. The CDR3 contains 16 residues. Unmatched junction bases numbered 7, after V lost 0 bases and J lost 5 bases. The CDR3 sequence is CASSLVGQGRQETQYF. The CDR3 coding sequence is TGCGCCAGCAGCTTGGTGGGACAGGGGCGTCAGGAGACCCAGTACTTC.

The V and J genes are TRBV7-2 and TRBJ1-1, with TRBD1 matching 10 bases. The CDR3 spans 15 residues. J was trimmed by 8 bases and V by 1 base; bases with no gene match: 7. Germline V gene lookup returns CDR1 SGHTA and CDR2 FQGNSA. This chain's CDR3 is CASSLDRPGQGEAFF. The CDR3 DNA is TGTGCCAGCAGCTTAGACAGACCGGGACAGGGGGAAGCTTTCTTT.

This chain links TRBV4-1 with TRBJ2-7; D is perhaps TRBD2 (5 bases). The germline gives CDR1 MGHRA, CDR2 YSYEKL. The CDR3 contains 15 residues. Trimming pared 0 bases from V and 8 bases from J, leaving 17 bases between. CDR3 sequence (DNA): TGCGCCAGCAGCCAAGACCCTGCTGGCGCCGGGAAGCAGTACTTC. Translation gives CASSQDPAGAGKQYF.

Remarks on this clonotype: One junction end disagrees with the germline gene, perhaps due to a read error. This chain joins TRBV6-6 and TRBJ1-4; perhaps TRBD1 as D (6 bases). Germline lookup yields CDR1 MNHNY and CDR2 SVGAGI (reference sequence). The CDR3 consists of 14 residues. CDR3 residues: CASRTQGKGEKRFF. The CDR3 nucleotides read TGTGCCAGCAGGACCCAGGGGAAAGGTGAAAAACGGTTTTTT.